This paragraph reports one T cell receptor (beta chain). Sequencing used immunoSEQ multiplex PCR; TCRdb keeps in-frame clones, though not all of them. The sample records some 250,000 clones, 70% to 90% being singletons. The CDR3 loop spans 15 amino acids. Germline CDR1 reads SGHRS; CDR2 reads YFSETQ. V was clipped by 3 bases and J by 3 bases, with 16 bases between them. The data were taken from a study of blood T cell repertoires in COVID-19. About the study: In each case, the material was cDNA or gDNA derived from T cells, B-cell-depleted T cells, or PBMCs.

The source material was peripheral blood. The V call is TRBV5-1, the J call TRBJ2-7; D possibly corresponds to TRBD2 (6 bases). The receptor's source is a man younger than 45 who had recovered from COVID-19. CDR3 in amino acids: CASSWGLMADYEQYF. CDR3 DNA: TGCGCCAGCAGCTGGGGACTCATGGCCGACTACGAGCAGTACTTC.